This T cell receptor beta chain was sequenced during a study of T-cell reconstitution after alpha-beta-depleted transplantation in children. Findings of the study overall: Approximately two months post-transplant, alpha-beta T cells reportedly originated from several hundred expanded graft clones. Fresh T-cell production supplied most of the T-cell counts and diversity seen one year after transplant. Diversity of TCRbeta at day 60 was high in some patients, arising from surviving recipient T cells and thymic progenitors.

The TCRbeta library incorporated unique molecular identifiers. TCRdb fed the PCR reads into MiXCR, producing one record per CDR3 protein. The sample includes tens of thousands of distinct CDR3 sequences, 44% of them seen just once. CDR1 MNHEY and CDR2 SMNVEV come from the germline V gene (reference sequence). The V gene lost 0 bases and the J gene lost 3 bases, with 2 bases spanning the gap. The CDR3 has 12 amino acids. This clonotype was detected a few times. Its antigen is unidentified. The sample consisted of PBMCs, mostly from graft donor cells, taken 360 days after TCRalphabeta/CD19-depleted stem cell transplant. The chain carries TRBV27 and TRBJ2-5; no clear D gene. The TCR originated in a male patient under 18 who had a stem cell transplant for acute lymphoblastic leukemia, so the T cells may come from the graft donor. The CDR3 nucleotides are TGTGCCAGCAGTTTATCGAAAGAGACCCAGTACTTC. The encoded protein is CASSLSKETQYF.